These 24 T cell receptor beta chains were all obtained from the same sample, sequenced in a study of response to subunit inactivated influenza vaccine. One entry per CDR3 protein, called by TCRdb with MiXCR from the RT-PCR reads. Here the sample spans 530,000 or so distinct CDR3 sequences, 12% to 15% being singletons. Here the sequenced sample was PBMCs from blood, taken approximately 13 days after vaccination. These receptors were collected from a man aged 45-60 years who received an inactivated influenza vaccine.

The J gene is TRBJ2-5, the V gene TRBV7-2; D is ambiguous. Looked up from germline, CDR1 is SGHTA and CDR2 is FQGNSA. This CDR3 has 15 residues. V was pared by 2 bases and J by 0 bases, with 10 bases between. CDR3 amino acids: CASSLFRFDQETQYF. Written as DNA, the CDR3 is TGTGCCAGCAGCTTATTTAGGTTCGACCAAGAGACCCAGTACTTC.

The J gene is TRBJ2-5, the V gene TRBV7-9; D is possibly TRBD1 (5 bases). Germline assignment: CDR1 SEHNR and CDR2 FQNEAQ (reference sequence). V was shortened by 5 bases and J by 1 base, with 17 bases between the two germline ends. The CDR3 loop spans 16 amino acids. The CDR3 reads CASSATVSLFQETQYF. The DNA for the CDR3 is TGTGCCAGCAGCGCGACAGTGTCCCTCTTCCAAGAGACCCAGTACTTC.

This clonotype has at least ten counts. The chain couples TRBV10-3 to TRBJ2-5; the match to TRBD1 covers 8 bases. The J segment lost 5 bases and the V segment lost 0 bases, leaving 5 bases of the junction unmatched. The CDR3 length is 15 residues. In germline, CDR1 is ENHRY, CDR2 SYGVKD. The CDR3 loop is CAISESAGGSETQYF. As DNA, the CDR3 is TGTGCCATCAGTGAGTCGGCAGGGGGCTCGGAGACCCAGTACTTC.

This clonotype appeared once. This sequence joins TRBV12-3 or TRBV12-4 and TRBJ2-1, with 11 bases lining up with TRBD1. Trimming took 4 bases from V and 10 from J; bases not matched to a gene: 9. This CDR3 is 15 amino acids long. The DNA of the CDR3 is TGTGCCAGCAGTTGGCCGGGACAGGGGGGTCGGGAGCAGTTCTTC. It codes for CASSWPGQGGREQFF.

This clonotype has at least ten counts. This chain connects TRBV6-2 or TRBV6-3 to TRBJ2-1; D uncertain. CDR1 MNHEY and CDR2 SVGEGT come from the germline V gene. The V and J ends lost 5 bases and 1 base respectively, with 12 bases between them. The CDR3 length is 15 residues. CDR3: CASSKDGGSYNEQFF. The CDR3 DNA sequence: TGTGCCAGCAGTAAAGATGGCGGATCCTACAATGAGCAGTTCTTC.

This clonotype was counted between two and nine times. This may be a read error, as it is one base from a much larger clone. Here the CDR3 omits its conserved ending phenylalanine or tryptophan, so a read error is the likely source. The genes are TRBV5-1 and TRBJ2-3, with D unresolved. This CDR3 contains 15 residues. Germline loops: CDR1 SGHRS, CDR2 YFSETQ. V was trimmed by 3 bases and J by 0 bases, leaving 11 bases between them. CDR3 sequence (DNA): TGCGCCAGCAGCTGGATGACACCTAGCACAGATACGCAGTATGTT. The encoded protein is CASSWMTPSTDTQYV.

This clonotype appeared a few times. The chain carries TRBV5-1 and TRBJ2-6; D unclear. CDR1 and CDR2 from the germline V gene are SGHRS and YFSETQ. The CDR3 spans 15 residues. Trimming took 1 base from V and 2 from J, leaving 7 bases between them. CDR3 nucleotides: TGCGCCAGCAGCTTGCAGTTTACTGGGGCCAACGTCCTGACTTTC. Its protein is CASSLQFTGANVLTF.

This clonotype was picked up a small number of times. The J gene is TRBJ1-1, the V gene TRBV12-3 or TRBV12-4; tentatively, D is TRBD1 (6 bases). There are 15 residues in the CDR3. Trimming pared 4 bases from V and 1 base from J, leaving 13 bases between. For the CDR3, the DNA is TGTGCCAGCAGTTCCCCCAGGGGCAGGAACACTGAAGCTTTCTTT. Its translation is CASSSPRGRNTEAFF.

The chain joins TRBV24-1 to TRBJ2-2; 12 bases fit TRBD2. Germline CDR1 is KGHDR and CDR2 is SFDVKD. The J segment lost 6 bases and the V segment lost 5 bases, leaving 6 bases of the junction unmatched. This CDR3 is 16 amino acids long. The CDR3 loop is CATSARLAGVPGELFF. As DNA, the CDR3 is TGTGCCACCAGTGCCAGACTAGCGGGAGTCCCCGGGGAGCTGTTTTTT.

This clonotype occurred many times. This chain connects TRBV5-5 to TRBJ2-5; TRBD1 agrees at 10 bases. The CDR3 has 15 amino acids. V lost 4 bases to trimming and J lost 4 bases; unmatched junction nucleotides: 7. Germline V gives CDR1 SGHKS, CDR2 YYEKEE (reference sequence). The CDR3 DNA sequence: TGTGCCAGCAGCCGCCCGGGACAGGGGCTAGAGACCCAGTACTTC. This codes for CASSRPGQGLETQYF.

The chain has TRBV7-9 and TRBJ2-7; a weak D match, TRBD2 (6 bases). Per germline, CDR1 SEHNR and CDR2 FQNEAQ (reference sequence). The CDR3 is made up of 15 amino acids. Trimming left V 5 bases short and J 2 bases short, with 16 bases between. The CDR3 region has the DNA TGTGCCAGCAGCCGGGCCGGGACGGGAGCCTACGAGCAGTACTTC. Translating it yields CASSRAGTGAYEQYF.

This clonotype was seen only a few times. This chain links TRBV20-1 with TRBJ2-1; 7 positions agree with TRBD1. This CDR3 spans 13 amino acids. The V segment lost 6 bases and the J segment 7 bases; nucleotides outside the gene matches: 9. The germline CDR1 and CDR2 sequences are DFQATT and SNEGSKA (reference sequence). The DNA for the CDR3 is TGCAGTGCCGAACAGGGGATCCGGAATGAGCAGTTCTTC. Encoded protein: CSAEQGIRNEQFF.

This clonotype has ten or more counts. This chain joins TRBV7-2 and TRBJ1-1; D remains unclear. Trimming stripped 0 bases from V and 1 base from J, with 6 bases between. The CDR3 extends over 14 amino acids. Germline-derived CDR1 and CDR2 are SGHTA and FQGNSA. CDR3: CASSLARENTEAFF. The CDR3 DNA reads TGTGCCAGCAGCTTAGCGCGGGAGAACACTGAAGCTTTCTTT.

This clonotype was recorded a few times. The gene calls are TRBV25-1 and TRBJ2-5; tentatively, D is TRBD1 or TRBD2 (5 bases each). The CDR3 is 13 residues long. Trimming shortened V by 3 bases and J by 4 bases, and 9 bases separated the two germline ends. Germline loops: CDR1 MGHDK, CDR2 SYGVNS. The DNA of the CDR3 is TGTGCCAGCAGTGAGTGGGGGAGAGAGACCCAGTACTTC. Translated, it gives CASSEWGRETQYF.

This clonotype was counted at least ten times. The chain has TRBV29-1 and TRBJ2-1, with D tentatively TRBD2 (6 bases). In germline, CDR1 is SQVTM, CDR2 ANQGSEA. Deletions cut 0 bases from V and 8 bases from J, with 14 bases between. This CDR3 has 14 residues. The CDR3 nucleotides are TGCAGCGTTGAAGAAGACGGGAGCAACTATGAGCAGTTCTTC. Amino acid sequence: CSVEEDGSNYEQFF.

This chain links TRBV20-1 with TRBJ2-5; D might be TRBD2 (6 bases). In germline, CDR1 is DFQATT, CDR2 SNEGSKA (reference sequence). The germline V and J ends were trimmed by 1 base and 5 bases, with 14 bases remaining between them. This CDR3 comprises 14 residues. As DNA, the CDR3 is TGCAGTGCTAGAGTACCGGGAGTCCTGGAGACCCAGTACTTC. It is translated as CSARVPGVLETQYF.

This clonotype was detected only a few times. This chain joins TRBV10-3 and TRBJ1-5; 7 bases agree with TRBD1. The CDR3 has 14 amino acids. From germline, CDR1 is ENHRY and CDR2 SYGVKD. J gave up 8 bases and V 4 bases, and 8 bases lay outside the gene matches. The CDR3 nucleotides are TGTGCCATCAGTGCGGGGACAGCTCGGGAGCCCCAGCATTTT. As protein: CAISAGTAREPQHF.

This clonotype was seen a few times. The rearrangement links TRBV28 to TRBJ2-7, with 7 nucleotides matching TRBD1. The CDR3 is 16 amino acids. J gave up 0 bases and V 2 bases, and 7 bases lay outside the gene matches. Germline V gene data show CDR1 as MDHEN and CDR2 as SYDVKM. The DNA for the CDR3 is TGTGCCAGCAGTTTAATAGGGGACAGAGCCTCCTACGAGCAGTACTTC. Translating it yields CASSLIGDRASYEQYF.

The CDR3 nucleotides are TGTGCCAGCAGCTTAAGAAGCGGGAGGGCCAATGAGCAGTTCTTC. Protein product: CASSLRSGRANEQFF. The V and J genes are TRBV7-2 and TRBJ2-1, with 10 bases fitting TRBD2. Germline-derived CDR1 and CDR2 are SGHTA and FQGNSA. After removal of 2 bases from V and 6 bases from J, the junction contained 4 bases not matched to a gene. The CDR3 runs 15 residues.

This clonotype came up a few times. The rearrangement uses TRBV7-2 and TRBJ2-3; D is uncertain. CDR3 size: 15 residues. V shed 1 base and J shed 1 base, with 9 bases lying between them. Germline V CDR1 and CDR2: SGHTA, FQGNSA. This CDR3 is CASSLDATRTDTQYF. The DNA of the CDR3 is TGTGCCAGCAGCTTAGATGCTACCCGCACAGATACGCAGTATTTT.

The chain is built from TRBV20-1 and TRBJ2-1; 9 bases align to TRBD2. There are 16 residues in the CDR3. V lost 1 base to trimming and J lost 5 bases; unmatched junction nucleotides: 9. Germline V gene sequence: CDR1 DFQATT, CDR2 SNEGSKA (reference sequence). The CDR3 region is CSARVTRLAGNNEQFF. CDR3 in DNA: TGCAGTGCTAGAGTAACTAGGCTAGCGGGGAACAATGAGCAGTTCTTC.

This chain connects TRBV12-3 or TRBV12-4 to TRBJ1-6; no clear D gene. The V and J ends lost 1 base and 5 bases respectively, with 6 bases between them. The CDR3 totals 14 residues. CDR3 amino acids: CASSLGLNNSPLHF. The CDR3 nucleotides read TGTGCCAGCAGTTTAGGACTGAATAATTCACCCCTCCACTTT.

The chain carries TRBV9 and TRBJ2-7, with D perhaps being TRBD1 or TRBD2 (5 bases each). CDR1 is SGDLS and CDR2 is YYNGEE in the germline V gene. Trimming pared 7 bases from V and 3 bases from J, leaving 17 bases between. This CDR3 has 14 amino acids. The CDR3 DNA follows: TGTGCCAGCGGACCGGGACCTGGGGACTACGAGCAGTACTTC. It is translated as CASGPGPGDYEQYF. The variable domain in full, with the rest retrieved from reference TRBV9 and TRBJ2-7, is DSGVTQTPKHLITATGQRVTLRCSPRSGDLSVYWYQQSLDQGLQFLIQYYNGEERAKGNILERFSAQQFPDLHSELNLSSLELGDSALYFCASGPGPGDYEQYFGPGTRLTVT.

In nucleotides, the CDR3 is TGTGCCATCAGTGATCCACCGAGATACATCCACGAGCAGTACTTC. Its protein product is CAISDPPRYIHEQYF. The chain is built from TRBV10-3 and TRBJ2-7; D remains ambiguous. Trimming pared 3 bases from V and 5 bases from J, leaving 17 bases between. The CDR3 extends over 15 amino acids. The germline gives CDR1 ENHRY, CDR2 SYGVKD.